This T cell receptor beta chain emerged from a study of yellow fever vaccine responses in identical twins. Regarding the study as a whole: Twins' vaccine T cell response reportedly gave the appearance of partial convergence and partial personalization.

TCRdb re-called the RT-PCR reads through MiXCR, storing one row per CDR3 protein. The table has under 9,000 distinct CDR3 sequences, over 70% seen once; the top ten hold 2% to 2.5%. V gave up 1 base and J gave up 3 bases, with 4 bases separating them. The CDR3 extends over 12 amino acids. CDR1 and CDR2 from the germline V gene are MDHEN and SYDVKM. This clonotype was counted a single time. Its antigen is still unknown. The chain has TRBV28 and TRBJ2-7; D gene uncertain. The clonotype comes from a woman aged 18-30 years who received the yellow fever vaccine. The source material was T cells from blood (PBMCs), unsorted or a sorted subset (not recorded which), sampled before or after yellow fever vaccination (not recorded which). CDR3 nucleotides: TGTGCCAGCAGTTTATCTTTCTACGAGCAGTACTTC. Translating gives CASSLSFYEQYF.